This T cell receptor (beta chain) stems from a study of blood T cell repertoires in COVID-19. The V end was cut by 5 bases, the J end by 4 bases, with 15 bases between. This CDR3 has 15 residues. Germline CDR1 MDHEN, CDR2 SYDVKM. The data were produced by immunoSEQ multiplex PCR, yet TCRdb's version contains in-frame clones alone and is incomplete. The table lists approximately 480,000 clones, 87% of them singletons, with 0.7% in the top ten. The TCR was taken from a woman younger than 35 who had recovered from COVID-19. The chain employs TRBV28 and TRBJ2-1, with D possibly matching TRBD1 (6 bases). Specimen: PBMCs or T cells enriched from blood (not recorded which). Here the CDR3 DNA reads TGTGCCAGCAGTGATACTCGGGACATATACAATGAGCAGTTCTTC. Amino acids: CASSDTRDIYNEQFF. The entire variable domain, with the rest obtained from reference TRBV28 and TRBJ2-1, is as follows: DVKVTQSSRYLVKRTGEKVFLECVQDMDHENMFWYRQDPGLGLRLIYFSYDVKMKEKGDIPEGYSVSREKKERFSLILESASTNQTSMYLCASSDTRDIYNEQFFGPGTRLTVL.